This T cell receptor beta chain was sequenced for a study of blood T cell repertoires in COVID-19. Germline CDR1 is ENHRY and CDR2 is SYGVKD. This CDR3 comprises 14 residues. The ends were cut back, 1 base at V and 0 bases at J, with 6 bases in the middle. Clones were sequenced by immunoSEQ multiplex PCR, and TCRdb holds only the in-frame ones, with some missing. The sample shows about 220,000 clones, over 75% of them seen only once. This clone showed up just once. The chain recombines TRBV10-3 with TRBJ1-2; D is possibly TRBD1 (5 bases). The sequenced sample was peripheral blood. The receptor was derived from a woman aged 70-85 years with COVID-19, enrolled during active disease. In nucleotides, the CDR3 is TGTGCCATCAGTGAGTTAGGGGCTAACTATGGCTACACCTTC. It codes for CAISELGANYGYTF.